This TCR beta chain was captured by sequencing in a study of cytomegalovirus exposure and HLA in healthy donors. There are 13 residues in the CDR3. Germline V lookup: CDR1 SSHAT, CDR2 FNYEAQ (reference sequence). Remarks on this clone: The antigen remains unidentified. At one boundary the junction diverges from the germline segment, which might be a read error.

The PCR used 60 Vbeta and 13 Jbeta primers. The assay was immunoSEQ multiplex PCR, and TCRdb's table has in-frame clones only and misses some. Of approximately 190,000 clones listed, 85% to 90% are singletons. Study-level points and caveats: TCR beta V segments were, for the most part, productive about 87% or about 30% of the time in an earlier analysis.

The chain uses TRBV7-7 and TRBJ2-5, with TRBD1 as a possible D gene (5 bases). Input material: PBMCs. This TCR was recovered from a young man in good health and CMV-seronegative. The DNA for the CDR3 is TGTGCTAGCAGCTCGACCCAGGGTGGGACCCAGTACTTC. Translating it yields CASSSTQGGTQYF. Drawing the rest from reference TRBV7-7 and TRBJ2-5, the complete variable domain is GAGVSQSPRYKVTKRGQDVTLRCDPISSHATLYWYQQALGQGPEFLTYFNYEAQPDKSGLPSDRFSAERPEGSISTLTIQRTEQRDSAMYRCASSSTQGGTQYFGPGTRLLVL.